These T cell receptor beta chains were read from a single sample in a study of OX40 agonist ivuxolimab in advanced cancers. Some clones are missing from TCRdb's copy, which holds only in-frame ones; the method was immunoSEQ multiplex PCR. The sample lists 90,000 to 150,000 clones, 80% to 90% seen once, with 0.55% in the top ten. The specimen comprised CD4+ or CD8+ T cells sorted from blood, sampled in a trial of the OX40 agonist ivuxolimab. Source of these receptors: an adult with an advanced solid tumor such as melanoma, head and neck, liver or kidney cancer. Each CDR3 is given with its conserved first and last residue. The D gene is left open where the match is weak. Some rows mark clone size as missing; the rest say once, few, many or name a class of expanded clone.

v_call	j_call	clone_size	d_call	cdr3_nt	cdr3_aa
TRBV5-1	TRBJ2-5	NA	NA	TGCGCCAGCAGCGAAGCGGGCCACAAAACAGAGACCCAGTACTTC	CASSEAGHKTETQYF
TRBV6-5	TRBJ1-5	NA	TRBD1	TGTGCCAGCAGTTCCACAGGGGGCCGGAATCAGCCCCAGCATTTT	CASSSTGGRNQPQHF
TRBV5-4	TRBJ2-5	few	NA	TGTGCCAGCAGCTTGGAAGAGACCCAGTACTTC	CASSLEETQYF
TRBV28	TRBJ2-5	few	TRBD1	TGTGCCAGCAGTACAGGGGTTGTTGAGACCCAGTACTTC	CASSTGVVETQYF
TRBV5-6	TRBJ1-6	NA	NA	TGTGCCAGCAGCGGGGTCGGGAGTTCGGGCTCCTATAATTCACCCCTCCACTTT	CASSGVGSSGSYNSPLHF
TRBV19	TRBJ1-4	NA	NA	TGTGCCAGTAGTGAAAATAATGAAAAACTGTTTTTT	CASSENNEKLFF
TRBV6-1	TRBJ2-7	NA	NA	TGTGCCAGCAGTGAGTCTGGTTGGACAGACTACGAGCAGTACTTC	CASSESGWTDYEQYF
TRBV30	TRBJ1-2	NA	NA	TGTGCCTGGAGTGTACAGGGTTCTGGCTACACCTTC	CAWSVQGSGYTF
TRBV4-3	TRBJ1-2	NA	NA	TGCGCCAGCAGCCAGGGACCAGGGGTAGGCTACACCTTC	CASSQGPGVGYTF
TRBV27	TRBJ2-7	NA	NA	TGTGCCAGCAGTAGAAGCCAGAGGGGTGGCAAGTACTTC	CASSRSQRGGKYF
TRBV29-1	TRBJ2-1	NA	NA	TGCAGCGTTGAACCAGCCTCCTACAATGAGCAGTTCTTC	CSVEPASYNEQFF
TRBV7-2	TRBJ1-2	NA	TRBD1	TGTGCCAGCAGCCGAGTGGGGACAGGGGTTGGTAACTATGGCTACACCTTC	CASSRVGTGVGNYGYTF
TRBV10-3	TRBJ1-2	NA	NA	TGTGCCATCAGTGACAGTTCTAACTATGGCTACACCTTC	CAISDSSNYGYTF
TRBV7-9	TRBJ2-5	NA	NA	TGTGCCAGCAGCTTAACGGTCAGGGGTGGGACCCAGTACTTC	CASSLTVRGGTQYF
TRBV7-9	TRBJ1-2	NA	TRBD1	TGTGCCAGCAGCCCTGGACAGGCGTCGGGCTACACCTTC	CASSPGQASGYTF